The 7 T cell receptor beta chains below come from one sample, sequenced in a study of T-cell memory formation after mild COVID-19. TCRdb re-called the 5' RACE reads through MiXCR, storing one row per CDR3 protein. The sample lists about 200,000 distinct CDR3 sequences; 7.5% to 10% were seen once. Sequencing input: PBMCs or a T cell subset sorted from them (not recorded which). These receptors all come from a young man who had mild COVID-19 (a few samples of this study predate the infection). Cell type and time point are not known.

In its sample, this clonotype was seen a few times. The chain joins TRBV20-1 to TRBJ2-3; 14 bases are shared with TRBD2. This CDR3 comprises 17 residues. Germline V gene data show CDR1 as DFQATT and CDR2 as SNEGSKA (reference sequence). V gave up 6 bases and J gave up 0 bases; unmatched junction bases: 8. CDR3 protein: CSARTSGGPGSTDTQYF. Here the CDR3 DNA reads TGCAGTGCACGGACTAGCGGGGGGCCGGGAAGCACAGATACGCAGTATTTT.

The V call is TRBV3-1, the J call TRBJ1-2, with D possibly matching TRBD1 (5 bases). The ends were cut back, 0 bases at V and 8 bases at J, with 16 bases in the middle. The CDR3 spans 15 residues. Germline V CDR1 and CDR2: LGHDT, YNNKEL (reference sequence). This chain's CDR3 is CASSQDLGTSKGYTF. The CDR3 region has the DNA TGTGCCAGCAGCCAAGATCTCGGGACCTCAAAGGGCTACACCTTC.

The chain carries TRBV20-1 and TRBJ1-1, with a tentative D call TRBD1 (5 bases). Germline-derived CDR1 and CDR2 are DFQATT and SNEGSKA (reference sequence). The CDR3 has 12 amino acids. The V and J ends lost 1 base and 7 bases respectively, with 10 bases between them. The CDR3 sequence is CSARVGTVEAFF. CDR3 bases: TGCAGTGCTAGAGTGGGGACCGTTGAAGCTTTCTTT.

In its sample, this clonotype was seen many times. The chain combines TRBV6-5 with TRBJ2-1; possible D gene TRBD2, 5 bases. Trimming pared 0 bases from V and 6 bases from J, leaving 12 bases between. The CDR3 has 15 amino acids. From germline, CDR1 is MNHEY and CDR2 SVGAGI. CDR3 nucleotide sequence: TGTGCCAGCAGTTACTCGTATGACTACCGCAATGAGCAGTTCTTC. Amino acids: CASSYSYDYRNEQFF.

This clonotype was counted a few times. The chain uses TRBV10-3 and TRBJ2-1; 8 bases match TRBD1. V was pared by 3 bases and J by 7 bases, with 5 bases of the junction left unmatched. Germline CDR1 reads ENHRY; CDR2 reads SYGVKD. The CDR3 contains 14 residues. The CDR3 nucleotides are TGTGCCATCAGTGAAAGACAGGGGAAGAATGAGCAGTTCTTC. Translating gives CAISERQGKNEQFF.

This clonotype was recorded at least ten times. The chain recombines TRBV5-4 with TRBJ2-1; 11 bases are a match to TRBD2. In germline, CDR1 is SGHNT, CDR2 YYREEE (reference sequence). The CDR3 sequence is 16 residues long. V trimming: 4 bases; J trimming: 5 bases; junction bases outside the gene matches: 8. CDR3 in amino acids: CASSTPTSGEDNEQFF. The CDR3 DNA reads as TGTGCCAGCAGCACCCCGACTAGCGGGGAAGACAATGAGCAGTTCTTC.

This clonotype showed up just a few times. This sequence joins TRBV5-1 and TRBJ1-1; 8 bases agree with TRBD1. CDR3 size: 15 residues. The germline V gene encodes CDR1 SGHRS and CDR2 YFSETQ. V lost 4 bases and J lost 2; bases outside the gene matches: 7. CDR3 sequence (DNA): TGCGCCAGCAGCCCGGACAGGGCGGGTAACACTGAAGCTTTCTTT. It encodes CASSPDRAGNTEAFF.